This passage covers 19 T cell receptor beta chains from one sample sequenced in a study of cytomegalovirus exposure and HLA in healthy donors. Vbeta (60) and Jbeta (13) primers were used in the PCR. Some clones are missing from TCRdb's copy, which holds only in-frame ones; the method was immunoSEQ multiplex PCR. Of 100,000 to 150,000 clones in the sample, 60% to 80% were seen once. Specimen: PBMCs. Receptors originate from a woman in her fifties or sixties in good health and CMV-seronegative.

J is TRBJ2-5 and V is TRBV7-3, with 7 bases that match TRBD2. Matching the DNA end better, TRBJ2-7 makes the J call doubtful. CDR3 size: 14 residues. CDR1 and CDR2 from the germline V gene are SGHTA and FQGTGA. The CDR3 nucleotides are TGTGCCAGCAGCTTAAGACCGGGAGGATACGAGCAGTACTTC. This codes for CASSLRPGGYEQYF.

There are a few counts of this clone. The J gene is TRBJ2-1, the V gene TRBV29-1, with D tentatively TRBD2 (6 bases). CDR3 length equals 12 residues. The germline CDR1 and CDR2 sequences are SQVTM and ANQGSEA. The V and J ends lost 7 bases and 8 bases respectively, with 15 bases between them. The CDR3 is CSADTSTDEQFF. DNA for the CDR3: TGCAGCGCCGACACTAGCACGGATGAGCAGTTCTTC.

The chain carries TRBV9 and TRBJ2-3; maybe TRBD2 (6 bases). CDR3 length: 15 residues. The V end was cut by 1 base, the J end by 4 bases, with 13 bases between. Per the germline V gene, CDR1 is SGDLS and CDR2 is YYNGEE. The CDR3, as DNA: TGTGCCAGCAGCGTACCGGCGGGATTGGCAGATACGCAGTATTTT. Protein: CASSVPAGLADTQYF.

This clone occurred once. The V gene is TRBV4-3, the J gene TRBJ2-7, with 7 bases fitting TRBD2. V gave up 0 bases and J gave up 3 bases; unmatched junction bases: 5. CDR1 LGHNA and CDR2 YSLEER come from the germline V gene. The CDR3 extends over 15 amino acids. As DNA, the CDR3 is TGCGCCAGCAGCCAAGAGGGAGGGCAGTTCTACGAGCAGTACTTC. As protein: CASSQEGGQFYEQYF.

V and J are TRBV19 and TRBJ2-1, with 12 nucleotides matching TRBD1. The V segment lost 5 bases and the J segment 5 bases; nucleotides outside the gene matches: 7. CDR3 length: 16 amino acids. Per germline, CDR1 LNHDA and CDR2 SQIVND (reference sequence). Here the CDR3 reads CASSGTGGLVNNEQFF. The CDR3 DNA sequence: TGTGCCAGTAGTGGGACAGGGGGCCTCGTGAACAATGAGCAGTTCTTC.

The chain joins TRBV6-5 to TRBJ2-1; D perhaps matches TRBD1 (6 bases). The CDR3 sequence is 12 residues long. CDR1 is MNHEY, CDR2 SVGAGI, per germline. V was pared by 6 bases and J by 10 bases, with 13 bases between. CDR3 in DNA: TGTGCCAGCAGAACAGGGTCGGGGGAGCAGTTCTTC. Protein product: CASRTGSGEQFF.

The chain carries TRBV6-5 and TRBJ2-3; possibly TRBD2 for D (6 bases). In germline, CDR1 is MNHEY, CDR2 SVGAGI. Trimming cost V 5 bases and J 4 bases, with 16 bases left between them. CDR3 length: 15 amino acids. CDR3 DNA sequence: TGTGCCAGCAGTCTATACGGGAGCTTGGCAGATACGCAGTATTTT. It specifies CASSLYGSLADTQYF.

The V call is TRBV28, the J call TRBJ1-2; tentatively, D is TRBD1 (6 bases). This CDR3 region has 18 residues. Trimming stripped 2 bases from V and 5 bases from J, with 24 bases between. Germline V gene sequence: CDR1 MDHEN, CDR2 SYDVKM. CDR3 bases: TGTGCCAGCAGTTTACCCCAGGTAGGGGGGGATGGAGAATATGGCTACACCTTC. Translated: CASSLPQVGGDGEYGYTF.

The rearrangement uses TRBV25-1 and TRBJ2-1; TRBD1 matches 9 bases. The V segment lost 8 bases and the J segment 6 bases; nucleotides outside the gene matches: 11. The CDR3 runs 15 residues. The germline gives CDR1 MGHDK, CDR2 SYGVNS. CDR3 region: CASETSWDRVNEQFF. The CDR3 nucleotides read TGTGCCAGCGAAACCTCATGGGACAGGGTCAATGAGCAGTTCTTC.

This sequence joins TRBV7-2 and TRBJ2-5; D is ambiguous. The germline V gene has CDR1 SGHTA and CDR2 FQGNSA. The V gene lost 5 bases and the J gene lost 1 base, with 2 bases spanning the gap. There are 11 residues in the CDR3. CDR3 bases: TGTGCCAGCAGCCGCCAAGAGACCCAGTACTTC. Translating gives CASSRQETQYF.

J is TRBJ2-7 and V is TRBV4-3; D unclear. The germline V and J ends were trimmed by 0 bases and 0 bases, with 9 bases remaining between them. The CDR3 runs 15 residues. CDR1 is LGHNA and CDR2 is YSLEER in the germline V gene. The CDR3 bases are TGCGCCAGCAGCCAAGATTTACAGAACTCCTACGAGCAGTACTTC. Translating gives CASSQDLQNSYEQYF.

This clone was observed a single time. The chain links TRBV10-3 to TRBJ2-5, with D possibly being TRBD1 (6 bases). The CDR3 contains 14 residues. Trimming removed 2 bases from V and 5 bases from J, with 12 bases in between. Germline CDR1 reads ENHRY; CDR2 reads SYGVKD. The CDR3 is CAISENRAGETQYF. CDR3 bases: TGTGCCATCAGTGAGAACAGGGCTGGGGAGACCCAGTACTTC.

The chain has TRBV11-2 and TRBJ2-2; 10 bases map to TRBD2. The germline gives CDR1 SGHAT, CDR2 FQNNGV. This CDR3 comprises 14 residues. The junction had 6 bases not matched to a gene; V was cut back by 4 bases and J by 10 bases. In DNA form, the CDR3 reads TGTGCCAGCAGCTCGGGACTAGCGATCCAGGAGCTGTTTTTT. This sequence encodes CASSSGLAIQELFF. Drawing the rest from reference TRBV11-2 and TRBJ2-2, the complete variable domain is EAGVAQSPRYKIIEKRQSVAFWCNPISGHATLYWYQQILGQGPKLLIQFQNNGVVDDSQLPKDRFSAERLKGVDSTLKIQPAKLEDSAVYLCASSSGLAIQELFFGEGSRLTVL.

The gene calls are TRBV10-3 and TRBJ2-7, with D tentatively TRBD2 (5 bases). This CDR3 has 14 amino acids. Germline values: CDR1 ENHRY, CDR2 SYGVKD. The ends were cut back, 10 bases at V and 5 bases at J, with 21 bases in the middle. The CDR3 is CASSGQGISDEQYF. The DNA of the CDR3 is TGTGCCAGCTCCGGCCAAGGGATTAGCGACGAGCAGTACTTC.

This chain connects TRBV28 to TRBJ1-2; no reliable D call. Germline assignment: CDR1 MDHEN and CDR2 SYDVKM. The length of the CDR3 is 13 residues. V lost 6 bases and J lost 5, with 13 bases in between. The CDR3 protein is CASSPPTEYGYTF. CDR3 coding DNA: TGTGCCAGCAGCCCCCCTACGGAGTATGGCTACACCTTC.

CDR3 bases: TGTGCCAGCAGTGTACCGGGGAGAACCGGGGAGCTGTTTTTT. Encoded protein: CASSVPGRTGELFF. The chain links TRBV25-1 to TRBJ2-2; D perhaps matches TRBD2 (5 bases). This CDR3 comprises 14 residues. The V gene lost 4 bases and the J gene lost 5 bases, with 11 bases spanning the gap. The V gene's germline CDR1 is MGHDK and CDR2 SYGVNS.

DNA for the CDR3: TGTGCCAGCAGGGTAGCGGGAGGGCCGGGTGAGCAGTTCTTC. Amino acids: CASRVAGGPGEQFF. J is TRBJ2-1 and V is TRBV6-5; 11 positions agree with TRBD2. V was clipped by 6 bases and J by 9 bases; unmatched bases: 7. This CDR3 spans 14 amino acids. Germline V lookup: CDR1 MNHEY, CDR2 SVGAGI.

Note on this clone: Mismatch with germline at one junction end may stem from a read error. The J gene is TRBJ2-3, the V gene TRBV6-5, with 9 bases lining up with TRBD2. The CDR3 is 15 residues long. Germline V gives CDR1 MNHEY, CDR2 SVGAGI. CDR3 sequence reads: CASRASGTSTDTRYF. The CDR3 DNA follows: TGTGCCAGCAGGGCTAGCGGGACGAGCACAGATACGCGGTATTTT.

V gene TRBV7-9 combines with J gene TRBJ1-1; TRBD1 agrees at 9 bases. The CDR3 totals 15 residues. The ends lost 5 bases at V and 1 base at J; junction bases unmatched: 5. Germline CDR1 is SEHNR and CDR2 is FQNEAQ (reference sequence). This CDR3 is CASSVGTGRNTEAFF. In DNA, the CDR3 is TGTGCCAGCAGCGTAGGGACAGGGCGGAACACTGAAGCTTTCTTT. Full variable domain (missing parts from reference TRBV7-9 and TRBJ1-1): DTGVSQNPRHKITKRGQNVTFRCDPISEHNRLYWYRQTLGQGPEFLTYFQNEAQLEKSRLLSDRFSAERPKGSFSTLEIQRTEQGDSAMYLCASSVGTGRNTEAFFGQGTRLTVV.